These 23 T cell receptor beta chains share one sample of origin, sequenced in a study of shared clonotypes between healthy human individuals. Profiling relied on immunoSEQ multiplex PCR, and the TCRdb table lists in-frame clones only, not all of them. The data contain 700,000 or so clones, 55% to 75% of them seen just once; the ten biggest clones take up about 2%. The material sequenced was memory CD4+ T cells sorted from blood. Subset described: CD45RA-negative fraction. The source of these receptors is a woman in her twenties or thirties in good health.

The CDR3 is CASSLLLSGSPGELFF. Written as DNA, the CDR3 is TGCGCCAGCAGCTTGTTACTTAGCGGGAGTCCCGGGGAGCTGTTTTTT. The chain couples TRBV5-1 to TRBJ2-2; 9 bases map to TRBD2. The CDR3 loop spans 16 amino acids. J lost 6 bases, V lost 1 base, and 7 bases had no gene match. In germline, CDR1 is SGHRS, CDR2 YFSETQ. Complete variable domain (other parts from reference TRBV5-1 and TRBJ2-2): KAGVTQTPRYLIKTRGQQVTLSCSPISGHRSVSWYQQTPGQGLQFLFEYFSETQRNKGNFPGRFSGRQFSNSRSEMNVSTLELGDSALYLCASSLLLSGSPGELFFGEGSRLTVL.

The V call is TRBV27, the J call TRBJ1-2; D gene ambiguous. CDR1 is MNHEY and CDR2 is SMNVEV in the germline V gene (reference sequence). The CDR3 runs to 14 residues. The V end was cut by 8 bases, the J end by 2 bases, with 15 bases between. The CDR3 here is CASGSIQRNYGYTF. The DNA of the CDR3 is TGTGCCAGCGGGTCAATACAGCGAAACTATGGCTACACCTTC.

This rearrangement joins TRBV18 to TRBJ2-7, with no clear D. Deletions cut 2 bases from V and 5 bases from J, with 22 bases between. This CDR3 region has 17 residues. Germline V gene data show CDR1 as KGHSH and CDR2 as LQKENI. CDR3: CASSPMGPEWASDEQYF. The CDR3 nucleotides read TGTGCCAGCTCACCAATGGGTCCAGAGTGGGCCTCGGACGAGCAGTACTTC.

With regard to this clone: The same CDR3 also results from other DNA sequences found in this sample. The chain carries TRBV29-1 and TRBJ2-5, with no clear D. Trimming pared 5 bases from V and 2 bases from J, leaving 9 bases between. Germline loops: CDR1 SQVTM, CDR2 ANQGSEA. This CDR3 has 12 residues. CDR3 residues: CSVRGGQETQYF. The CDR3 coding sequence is TGCAGCGTTCGAGGTGGTCAAGAGACCCAGTACTTC.

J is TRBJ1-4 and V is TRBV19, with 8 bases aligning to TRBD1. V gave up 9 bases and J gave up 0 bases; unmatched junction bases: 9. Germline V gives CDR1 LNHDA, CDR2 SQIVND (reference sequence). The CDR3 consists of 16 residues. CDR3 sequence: CASRDTQGATNEKLFF. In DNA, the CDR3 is TGTGCCAGCAGAGATACACAGGGGGCAACTAATGAAAAACTGTTTTTT.

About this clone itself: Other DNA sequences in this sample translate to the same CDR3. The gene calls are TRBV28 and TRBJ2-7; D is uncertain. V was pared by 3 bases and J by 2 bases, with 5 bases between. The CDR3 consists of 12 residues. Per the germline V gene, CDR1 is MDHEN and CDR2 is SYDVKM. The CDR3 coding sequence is TGTGCCAGCAGTTTGCCAGCCTACGAGCAGTACTTC. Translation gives CASSLPAYEQYF.

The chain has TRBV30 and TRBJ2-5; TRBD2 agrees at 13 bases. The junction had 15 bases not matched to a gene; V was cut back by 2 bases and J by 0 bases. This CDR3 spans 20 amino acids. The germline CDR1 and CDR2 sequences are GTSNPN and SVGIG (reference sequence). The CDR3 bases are TGTGCCTGGAGTTGGGCCTTAGGGACTAGCGGGAATTCGTACCAAGAGACCCAGTACTTC. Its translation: CAWSWALGTSGNSYQETQYF.

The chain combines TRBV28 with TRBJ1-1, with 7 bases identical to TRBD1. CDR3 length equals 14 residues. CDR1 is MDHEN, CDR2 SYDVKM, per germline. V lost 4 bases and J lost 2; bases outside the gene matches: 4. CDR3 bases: TGTGCCAGCAGTTCCAGGGGGGACAACACTGAAGCTTTCTTT. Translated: CASSSRGDNTEAFF. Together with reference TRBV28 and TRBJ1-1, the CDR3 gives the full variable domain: DVKVTQSSRYLVKRTGEKVFLECVQDMDHENMFWYRQDPGLGLRLIYFSYDVKMKEKGDIPEGYSVSREKKERFSLILESASTNQTSMYLCASSSRGDNTEAFFGQGTRLTVV.

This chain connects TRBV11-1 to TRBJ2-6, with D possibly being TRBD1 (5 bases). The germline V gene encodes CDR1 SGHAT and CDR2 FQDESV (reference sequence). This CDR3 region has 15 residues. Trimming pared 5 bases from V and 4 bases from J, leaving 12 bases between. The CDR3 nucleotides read TGTGCCAGCAGCCGCAGGGTTACCGGGGCCAACGTCCTGACTTTC. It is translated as CASSRRVTGANVLTF.

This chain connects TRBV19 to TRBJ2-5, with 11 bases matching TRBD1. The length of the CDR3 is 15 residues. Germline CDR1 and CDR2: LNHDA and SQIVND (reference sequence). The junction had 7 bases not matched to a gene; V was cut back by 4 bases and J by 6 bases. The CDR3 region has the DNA TGTGCCAGTAGTACAGGGACAGGGGGTTTAAAGACCCAGTACTTC. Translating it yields CASSTGTGGLKTQYF.

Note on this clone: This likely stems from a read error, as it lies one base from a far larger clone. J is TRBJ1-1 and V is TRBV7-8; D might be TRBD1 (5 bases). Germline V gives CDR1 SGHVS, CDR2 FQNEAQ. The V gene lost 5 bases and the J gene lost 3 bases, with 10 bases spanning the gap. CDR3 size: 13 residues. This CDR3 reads CASSAQGDTEAFF. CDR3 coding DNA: TGTGCCAGCAGCGCTCAGGGAGACACTGAAGCTTTCTTT.

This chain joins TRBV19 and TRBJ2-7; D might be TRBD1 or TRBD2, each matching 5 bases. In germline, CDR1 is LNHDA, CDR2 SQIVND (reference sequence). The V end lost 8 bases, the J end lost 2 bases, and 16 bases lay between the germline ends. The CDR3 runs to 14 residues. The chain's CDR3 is CASGTADYPYEQYF. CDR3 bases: TGTGCCAGTGGGACGGCCGACTACCCCTACGAGCAGTACTTC.

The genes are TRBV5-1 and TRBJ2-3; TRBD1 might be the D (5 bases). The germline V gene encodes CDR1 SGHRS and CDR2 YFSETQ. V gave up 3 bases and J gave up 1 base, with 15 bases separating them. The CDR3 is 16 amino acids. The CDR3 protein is CASSYLPGSRTDTQYF. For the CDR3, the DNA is TGCGCCAGCAGCTATCTTCCAGGGTCCCGCACAGATACGCAGTATTTT.

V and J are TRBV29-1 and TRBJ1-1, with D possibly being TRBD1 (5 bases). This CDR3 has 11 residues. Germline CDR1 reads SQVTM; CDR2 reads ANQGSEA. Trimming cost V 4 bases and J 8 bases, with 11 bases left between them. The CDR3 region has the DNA TGCAGCGTTGGGGACGGTGGGGAAGCTTTCTTT. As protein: CSVGDGGEAFF.

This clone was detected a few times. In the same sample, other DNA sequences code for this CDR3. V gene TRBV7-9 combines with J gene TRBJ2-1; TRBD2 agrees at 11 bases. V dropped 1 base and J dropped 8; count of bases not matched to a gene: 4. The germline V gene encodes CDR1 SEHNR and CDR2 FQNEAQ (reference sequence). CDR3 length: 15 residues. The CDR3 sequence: CASSLGTSGSDEQFF. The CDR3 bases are TGTGCCAGCAGCTTAGGAACTAGCGGGAGCGATGAGCAGTTCTTC.

CDR3 loop: CASSPGQGFHTEAFF. CDR3 sequence (DNA): TGTGCCAGCAGCCCCGGACAGGGATTTCACACTGAAGCTTTCTTT. The J gene is TRBJ1-1, the V gene TRBV7-9; TRBD1 agrees at 8 bases. Per germline, CDR1 SEHNR and CDR2 FQNEAQ (reference sequence). The CDR3 is made up of 15 amino acids. V lost 5 bases, J lost 3 bases, and 8 bases stayed unmatched.

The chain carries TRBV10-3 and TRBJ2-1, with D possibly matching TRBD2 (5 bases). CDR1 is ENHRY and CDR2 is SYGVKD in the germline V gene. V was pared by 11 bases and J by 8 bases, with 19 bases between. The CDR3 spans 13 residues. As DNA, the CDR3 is TGTGCCGCCGGGATAGGAGTCTCTGATGAGCAGTTCTTC. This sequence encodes CAAGIGVSDEQFF.

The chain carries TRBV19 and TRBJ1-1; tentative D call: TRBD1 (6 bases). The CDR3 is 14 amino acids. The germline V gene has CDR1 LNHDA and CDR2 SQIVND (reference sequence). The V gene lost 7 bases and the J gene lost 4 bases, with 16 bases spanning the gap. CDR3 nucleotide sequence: TGTGCCAGTACCTTACACAGGGTTGGCACTGAAGCTTTCTTT. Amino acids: CASTLHRVGTEAFF.

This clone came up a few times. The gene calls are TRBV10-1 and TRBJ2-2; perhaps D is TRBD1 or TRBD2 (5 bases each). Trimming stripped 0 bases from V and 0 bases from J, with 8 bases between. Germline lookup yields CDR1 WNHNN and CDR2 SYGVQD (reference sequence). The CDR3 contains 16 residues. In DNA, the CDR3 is TGCGCCAGCAGTGAGTCAGGGACGACGAACACCGGGGAGCTGTTTTTT. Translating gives CASSESGTTNTGELFF.

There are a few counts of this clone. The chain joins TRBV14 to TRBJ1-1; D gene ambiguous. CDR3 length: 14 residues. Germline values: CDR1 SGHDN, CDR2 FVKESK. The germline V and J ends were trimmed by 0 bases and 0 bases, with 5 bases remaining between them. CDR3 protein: CASSQETMNTEAFF. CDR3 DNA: TGTGCCAGCAGCCAAGAAACCATGAACACTGAAGCTTTCTTT.

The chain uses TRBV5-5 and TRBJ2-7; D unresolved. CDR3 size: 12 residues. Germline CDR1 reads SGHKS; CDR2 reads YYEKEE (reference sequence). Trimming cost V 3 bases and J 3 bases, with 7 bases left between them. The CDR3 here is CASSYRDYEQYF. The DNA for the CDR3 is TGTGCCAGCAGCTACCGAGACTACGAGCAGTACTTC.

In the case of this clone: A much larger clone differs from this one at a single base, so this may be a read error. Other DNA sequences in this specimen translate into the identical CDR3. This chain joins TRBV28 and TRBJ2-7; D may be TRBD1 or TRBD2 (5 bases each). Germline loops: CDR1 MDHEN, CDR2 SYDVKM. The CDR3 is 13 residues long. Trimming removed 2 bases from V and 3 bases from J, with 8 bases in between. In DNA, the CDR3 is TGTGCCAGCAGTTTAGGGACCTTCTACGAGCAGTACTTC. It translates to CASSLGTFYEQYF.

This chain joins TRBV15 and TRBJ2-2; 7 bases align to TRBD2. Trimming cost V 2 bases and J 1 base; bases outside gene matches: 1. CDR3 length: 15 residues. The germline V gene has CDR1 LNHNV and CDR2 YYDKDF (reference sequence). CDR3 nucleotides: TGTGCCACCAGCAGATTAGCGGGGAACACCGGGGAGCTGTTTTTT. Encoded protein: CATSRLAGNTGELFF.